This T cell receptor (beta chain) was recorded in a study of T cell clonality in common variable immunodeficiency. Study conclusions and caveats: Compared with healthy controls, CVID subjects showed increased TCRbeta clonality, mostly in about a third. Fewer TCRbeta clones were shared among CVID subjects than controls.

This clone has ten or more counts. Its cognate antigen is unknown. The read gets to within 3 residues of the CDR3 end, and the germline J gene fills in the rest. Profiling relied on immunoSEQ multiplex PCR, and the TCRdb table lists in-frame clones only, not all of them. This sample carries under 45,000 clones, none of them present only once. Patients and controls were mostly of Caucasian heritage. V shed 4 bases and J 3 bases; nucleotides not matched to a gene: 10. The CDR3 runs 15 residues. Germline CDR1 SGHRS, CDR2 YFSETQ. The chain employs TRBV5-1 and TRBJ2-7, with 7 nucleotides matching TRBD1. This receptor was taken from a person between 18 and 75 years old in good health. Sample: peripheral blood mononuclear cells. CDR3 DNA (partial): TGCGCCAGCAGCGCCGGGACAGCCCTAGACTACGAG. This encodes CASSAGTALDYE. The whole CDR3 region reads CASSAGTALDYEQYF.